Sequencing of this T cell receptor (beta chain) was carried out in a study of molecular identifiers for immune sequencing clone quantification. Study findings and constraints: Clones that had above 20 RNA copies took up over 97% of effector molecules but under 1% in naive cells.

TCRdb passed the PCR reads through MiXCR, listing each CDR3 protein once. Of around 480,000 distinct CDR3 sequences listed, around a fifth were seen once; the top ten hold 0.7% to 0.95%. Comments on this clonotype: The target antigen is unknown.

Germline V gene lookup returns CDR1 SGHRS and CDR2 YFSETQ. Trimming took 7 bases from V and 2 from J; bases not matched to a gene: 19. This CDR3 comprises 20 residues. This rearrangement joins TRBV5-1 to TRBJ2-6; 9 nucleotides line up with TRBD1. The sample consisted of naive CD8+ T cells from blood, with Jurkat cell RNA spiked in. Subset reported: FACS-sorted CD8+CD4-CCR7+CD45RA+ naive T cells. The receptor's source is a human donor in good health. Some libraries in this study had Jurkat cell RNA spiked in. The CDR3 DNA reads as TGCGCCAGCGGCTCCGGGACAGGGACTATTTGGGATCCTGGGGCCAACGTCCTGACTTTC. It codes for CASGSGTGTIWDPGANVLTF.